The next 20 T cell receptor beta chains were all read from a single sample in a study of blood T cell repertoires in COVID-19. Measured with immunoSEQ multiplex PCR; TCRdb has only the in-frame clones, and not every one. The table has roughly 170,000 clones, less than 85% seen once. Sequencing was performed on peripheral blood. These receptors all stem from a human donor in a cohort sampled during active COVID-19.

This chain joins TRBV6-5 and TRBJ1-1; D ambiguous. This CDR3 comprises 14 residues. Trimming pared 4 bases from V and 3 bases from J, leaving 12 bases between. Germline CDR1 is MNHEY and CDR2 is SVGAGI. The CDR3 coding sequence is TGTGCCAGCAGTTTATCCCGGAGGGACACTGAAGCTTTCTTT. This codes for CASSLSRRDTEAFF.

CDR3 sequence reads: CAWSRAGRSSPLHF. CDR3 DNA: TGTGCCTGGAGCCGAGCAGGGAGGAGTTCACCCCTCCACTTT. The chain has TRBV30 and TRBJ1-6; maybe TRBD1 (5 bases). The V gene's germline CDR1 is GTSNPN and CDR2 SVGIG (reference sequence). This CDR3 spans 14 amino acids. The germline V and J ends were trimmed by 3 bases and 9 bases, with 15 bases remaining between them.

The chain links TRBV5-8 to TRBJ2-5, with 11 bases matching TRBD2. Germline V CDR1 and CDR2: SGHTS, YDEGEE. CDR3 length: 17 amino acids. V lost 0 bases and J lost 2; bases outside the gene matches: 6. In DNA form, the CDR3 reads TGTGCCAGCAGCTTGGAAACTAGCGGGGGCCGACAAGAGACCCAGTACTTC. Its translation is CASSLETSGGRQETQYF. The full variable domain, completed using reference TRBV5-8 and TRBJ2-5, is EAGVTQSPTHLIKTRGQQATLRCSPISGHTSVYWYQQALGLGLQFLLWYDEGEERNRGNFPPRFSGRQFPNYSSELNVNALELEDSALYLCASSLETSGGRQETQYFGPGTRLLVL.

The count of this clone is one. As DNA, the CDR3 is TGTGCCAGCAGCGTAGGCCTCGGCCCAGGGGGTGGCTACACCTTC. Protein: CASSVGLGPGGGYTF. The J gene is TRBJ1-2, the V gene TRBV9; 7 bases are shared with TRBD1. CDR3 length equals 15 residues. Per germline, CDR1 SGDLS and CDR2 YYNGEE. The J segment lost 7 bases and the V segment lost 0 bases, leaving 9 bases of the junction unmatched.

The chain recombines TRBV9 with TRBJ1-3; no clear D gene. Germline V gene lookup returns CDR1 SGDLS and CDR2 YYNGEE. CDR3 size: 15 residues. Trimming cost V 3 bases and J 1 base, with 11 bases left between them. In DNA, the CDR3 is TGTGCCAGCAGCGGTAGCCGTCCTTCTGGAAACACCATATATTTT. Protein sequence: CASSGSRPSGNTIYF.

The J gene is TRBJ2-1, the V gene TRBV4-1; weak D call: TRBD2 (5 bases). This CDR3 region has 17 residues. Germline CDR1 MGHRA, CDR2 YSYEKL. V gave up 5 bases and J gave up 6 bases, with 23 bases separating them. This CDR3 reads CASSWTHSRVGPNEQFF. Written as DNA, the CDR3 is TGCGCCAGCAGCTGGACTCATTCACGGGTCGGCCCCAATGAGCAGTTCTTC.

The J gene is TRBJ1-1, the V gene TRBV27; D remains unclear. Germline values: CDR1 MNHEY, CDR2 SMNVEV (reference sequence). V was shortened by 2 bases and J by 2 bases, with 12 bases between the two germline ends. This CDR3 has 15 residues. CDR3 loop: CASSLDTTLNTEAFF. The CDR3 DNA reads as TGTGCCAGCAGTTTAGACACCACTTTAAACACTGAAGCTTTCTTT.

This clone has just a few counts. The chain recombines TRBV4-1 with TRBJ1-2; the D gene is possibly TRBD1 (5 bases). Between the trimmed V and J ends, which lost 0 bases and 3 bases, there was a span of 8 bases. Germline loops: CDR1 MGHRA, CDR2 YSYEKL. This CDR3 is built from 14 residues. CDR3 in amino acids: CASSQEGGDYGYTF. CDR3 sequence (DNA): TGCGCCAGCAGCCAAGAAGGAGGGGACTATGGCTACACCTTC.

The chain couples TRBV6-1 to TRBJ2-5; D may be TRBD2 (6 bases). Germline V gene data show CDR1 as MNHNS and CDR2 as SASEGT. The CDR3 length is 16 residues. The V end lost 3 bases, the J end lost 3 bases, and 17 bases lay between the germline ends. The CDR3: CASSEGTGPIEETQYF. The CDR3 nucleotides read TGTGCCAGCAGTGAGGGGACTGGACCAATAGAAGAGACCCAGTACTTC.

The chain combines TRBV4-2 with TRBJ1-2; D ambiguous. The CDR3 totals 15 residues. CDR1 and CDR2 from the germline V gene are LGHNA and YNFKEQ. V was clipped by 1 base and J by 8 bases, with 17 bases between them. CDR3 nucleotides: TGTGCCAGCAGCCAAGGAATTTTGGAGGGAGGAGGCTACACCTTC. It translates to CASSQGILEGGGYTF.

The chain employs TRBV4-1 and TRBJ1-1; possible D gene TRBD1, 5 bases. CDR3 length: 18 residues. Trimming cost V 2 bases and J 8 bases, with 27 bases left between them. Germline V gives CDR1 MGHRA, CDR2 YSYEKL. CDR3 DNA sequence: TGCGCCAGCAGCCAATTCAACCCTGGGCGACCAAGGGGAGGGGAAGCTTTCTTT. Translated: CASSQFNPGRPRGGEAFF.

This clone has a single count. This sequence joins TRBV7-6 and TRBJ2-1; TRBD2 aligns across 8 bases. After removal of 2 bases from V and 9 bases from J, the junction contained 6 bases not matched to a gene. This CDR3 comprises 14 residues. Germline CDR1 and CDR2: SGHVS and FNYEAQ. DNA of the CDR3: TGTGCCAGCAGCTTATCGGGGGGGCATTCTGAGCAGTTCTTC. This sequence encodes CASSLSGGHSEQFF.

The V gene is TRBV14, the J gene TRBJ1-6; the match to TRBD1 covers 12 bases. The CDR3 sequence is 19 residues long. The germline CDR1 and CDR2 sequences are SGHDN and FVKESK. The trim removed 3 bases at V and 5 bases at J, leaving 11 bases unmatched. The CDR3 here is CASSHLGGTGGMDNSPLHF. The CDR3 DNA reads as TGTGCCAGCAGCCACCTGGGGGGGACAGGGGGCATGGATAATTCACCCCTCCACTTT.

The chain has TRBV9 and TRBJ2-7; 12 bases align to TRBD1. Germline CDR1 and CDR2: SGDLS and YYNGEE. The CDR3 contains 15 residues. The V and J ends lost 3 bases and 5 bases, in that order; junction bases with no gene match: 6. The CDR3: CASSASGTGGDEQYF. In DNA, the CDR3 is TGTGCCAGCAGCGCAAGCGGGACAGGGGGCGACGAGCAGTACTTC.

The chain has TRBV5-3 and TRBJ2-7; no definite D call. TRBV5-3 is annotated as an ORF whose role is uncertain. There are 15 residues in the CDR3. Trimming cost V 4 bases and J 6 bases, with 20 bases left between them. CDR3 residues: CARSAQSPLRGEQYF. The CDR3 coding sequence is TGTGCCAGAAGCGCTCAGAGCCCCCTACGCGGCGAGCAGTACTTC.

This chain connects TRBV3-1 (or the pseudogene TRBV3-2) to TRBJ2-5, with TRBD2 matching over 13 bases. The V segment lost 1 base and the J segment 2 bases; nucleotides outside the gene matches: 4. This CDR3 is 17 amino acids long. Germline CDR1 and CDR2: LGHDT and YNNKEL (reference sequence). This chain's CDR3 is CASSQASGLAGQETQYF. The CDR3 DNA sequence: TGTGCCAGCAGCCAAGCTTCGGGACTAGCGGGACAAGAGACCCAGTACTTC.

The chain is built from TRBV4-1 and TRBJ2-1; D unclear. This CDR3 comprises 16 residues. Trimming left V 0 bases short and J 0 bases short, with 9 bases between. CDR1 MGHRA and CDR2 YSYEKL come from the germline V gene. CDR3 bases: TGCGCCAGCAGCCAAGACGAGTTCTCCTCCTACAATGAGCAGTTCTTC. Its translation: CASSQDEFSSYNEQFF.

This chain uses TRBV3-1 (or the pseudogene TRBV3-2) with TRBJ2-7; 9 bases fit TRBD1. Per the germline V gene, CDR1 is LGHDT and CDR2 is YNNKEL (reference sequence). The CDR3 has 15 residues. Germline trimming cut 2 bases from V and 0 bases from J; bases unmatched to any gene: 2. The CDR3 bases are TGTGCCAGCAGCCAATGGGACAGGGCCTCCTACGAGCAGTACTTC. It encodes CASSQWDRASYEQYF.

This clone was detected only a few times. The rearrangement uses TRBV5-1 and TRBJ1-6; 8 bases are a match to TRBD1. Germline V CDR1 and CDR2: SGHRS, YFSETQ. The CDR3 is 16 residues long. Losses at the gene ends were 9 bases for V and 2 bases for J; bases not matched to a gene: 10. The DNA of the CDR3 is TGCGCCACCTACTTTCAGACAGGGGCCTATAATTCACCCCTCCACTTT. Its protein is CATYFQTGAYNSPLHF.

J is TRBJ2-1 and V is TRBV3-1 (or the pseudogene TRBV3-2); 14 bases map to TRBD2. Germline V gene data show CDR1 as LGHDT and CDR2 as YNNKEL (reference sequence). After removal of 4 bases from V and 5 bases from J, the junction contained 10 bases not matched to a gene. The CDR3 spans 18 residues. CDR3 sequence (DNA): TGTGCCAGCAGCCCCTGGACTAGCGGGGGGTTACCTCACAATGAGCAGTTCTTC. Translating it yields CASSPWTSGGLPHNEQFF.